These 26 T cell receptor beta chains share one sample of origin, sequenced in a study of CD4+ T cells in melanoma. Produced via immunoSEQ multiplex PCR; TCRdb's table is partial and in-frame only. The sample lists about 140,000 clones; around 90% were seen once. The receptor set was obtained from a human donor with melanoma.

As regards this clone: The same CDR3 also results from other DNA sequences found in this sample. This chain joins TRBV5-1 and TRBJ2-2; D call uncertain. Germline V gene lookup returns CDR1 SGHRS and CDR2 YFSETQ. Between the trimmed V and J ends, which lost 1 base and 1 base, there was a span of 5 bases. The CDR3 is 14 residues long. CDR3 region: CASSLLGNTGELFF. The CDR3 coding sequence is TGCGCCAGCAGCTTGTTGGGGAACACCGGGGAGCTGTTTTTT.

The CDR3 DNA reads TGCGCCAGCAGCCAAAAAGGTCCCGGGGAGCTTGGGGCCAACGTCCTGACTTTC. Amino acid sequence: CASSQKGPGELGANVLTF. This chain uses TRBV4-1 with TRBJ2-6; a weak D match, TRBD2 (5 bases). The CDR3 extends over 18 amino acids. The V gene lost 2 bases and the J gene lost 3 bases, with 17 bases spanning the gap. Germline CDR1 MGHRA, CDR2 YSYEKL.

The chain carries TRBV5-1 and TRBJ2-1, with TRBD1 matching over 8 bases. Germline loops: CDR1 SGHRS, CDR2 YFSETQ. This CDR3 is 12 amino acids long. Trimming removed 5 bases from V and 11 bases from J; junction bases left unmatched: 6. Here the CDR3 DNA reads TGCGCCAGCAGACCAGGGGGCGAAAAGCAGTTCTTC. It is translated as CASRPGGEKQFF.

Worth noting for this clone: Other nucleotide sequences from this sample produce the same CDR3. The chain links TRBV18 to TRBJ2-3; no clear D. Trimming removed 3 bases from V and 0 bases from J, with 1 base in between. Looked up from germline, CDR1 is KGHSH and CDR2 is LQKENI. CDR3 length equals 12 residues. The chain's CDR3 is CASSPSTDTQYF. CDR3 DNA sequence: TGTGCCAGCTCACCGAGCACAGATACGCAGTATTTT.

V usage is TRBV5-6 and J usage is TRBJ2-7, with 13 bases matching TRBD2. Germline CDR1 reads SGHDT; CDR2 reads YYEEEE. After removal of 4 bases from V and 4 bases from J, the junction contained 11 bases not matched to a gene. The CDR3 is 17 amino acids. The CDR3 nucleotides read TGTGCCAGCAGCCCAACTAGCGGGGGGGCCAAGCGATACGAGCAGTACTTC. Translation gives CASSPTSGGAKRYEQYF.

The V gene is TRBV4-1, the J gene TRBJ2-3; no definite D call. The CDR3 length is 13 residues. The germline V gene encodes CDR1 MGHRA and CDR2 YSYEKL. Deletions cut 2 bases from V and 3 bases from J, with 6 bases between. CDR3 protein: CASSQTSTDTQYF. Written as DNA, the CDR3 is TGCGCCAGCAGCCAAACGTCGACAGATACGCAGTATTTT.

The gene calls are TRBV6-5 and TRBJ1-1; no clear D gene. Trimming took 6 bases from V and 0 from J, leaving 14 bases between them. The length of the CDR3 is 15 residues. The germline V gene has CDR1 MNHEY and CDR2 SVGAGI. The CDR3 DNA reads TGTGCCAGCAGCAACCCGGGCAGCTTGAACACTGAAGCTTTCTTT. As protein: CASSNPGSLNTEAFF.

This clone was seen a handful of times. The V gene is TRBV9, the J gene TRBJ2-2; D is unresolved. Trimming took off 0 bases at V and 5 bases at J, with 11 bases between the two ends. The germline CDR1 and CDR2 sequences are SGDLS and YYNGEE. The CDR3 has 15 amino acids. The CDR3 region is CASSVGGPGTGELFF. The CDR3 DNA reads TGTGCCAGCAGCGTAGGTGGGCCTGGTACCGGGGAGCTGTTTTTT.

The CDR3 here is CASSLGRTGGAMNTEAFF. In DNA, the CDR3 is TGCGCCAGCAGCTTGGGCCGGACAGGGGGCGCGATGAACACTGAAGCTTTCTTT. The chain combines TRBV5-1 with TRBJ1-1, with 11 bases identical to TRBD1. This CDR3 spans 18 amino acids. With V trimmed by 0 bases and J by 0 bases, 7 bases remained unmatched. CDR1 is SGHRS, CDR2 YFSETQ, per germline.

J is TRBJ2-3 and V is TRBV4-1, with D perhaps TRBD2 (5 bases). V was pared by 0 bases and J by 0 bases, with 13 bases between. CDR1 and CDR2 (germline): MGHRA, YSYEKL. The CDR3 is 17 amino acids. The CDR3 loop is CASSQDLGGKSTDTQYF. CDR3 DNA sequence: TGCGCCAGCAGCCAAGATCTAGGAGGAAAGAGCACAGATACGCAGTATTTT.

The chain carries TRBV10-1 and TRBJ2-2; D may be TRBD2 (5 bases). The CDR3 is made up of 13 amino acids. Between the trimmed V and J ends, which lost 4 bases and 2 bases, there was a span of 5 bases. The germline gives CDR1 WNHNN, CDR2 SYGVQD (reference sequence). CDR3 region: CASSGTNTGELFF. CDR3 nucleotide sequence: TGCGCCAGCAGTGGGACTAACACCGGGGAGCTGTTTTTT.

This clone has only a few counts. The chain is built from TRBV29-1 and TRBJ1-5; D remains ambiguous. Germline V gene data show CDR1 as SQVTM and CDR2 as ANQGSEA. V shed 1 base and J shed 4 bases, with 5 bases lying between them. The CDR3 runs to 12 residues. Here the CDR3 DNA reads TGCAGCGTTGAAGCCCCAAATCAGCCCCAGCATTTT. This sequence encodes CSVEAPNQPQHF.

The J gene is TRBJ2-3, the V gene TRBV6-1; TRBD1 might be the D (5 bases). CDR1 and CDR2 from the germline V gene are MNHNS and SASEGT. V shed 0 bases and J shed 1 base, with 14 bases lying between them. This CDR3 region has 17 residues. CDR3 in DNA: TGTGCCAGCAGTGAAGCGGTCAGGGTTTGGGGCACAGATACGCAGTATTTT. Amino acid sequence: CASSEAVRVWGTDTQYF.

The genes are TRBV29-1 and TRBJ2-1; 7 bases align to TRBD1. Per germline, CDR1 SQVTM and CDR2 ANQGSEA. J gave up 4 bases and V 5 bases, and 8 bases lay outside the gene matches. The CDR3 length is 14 residues. CDR3 loop: CSVYSGTDYNEQFF. In DNA, the CDR3 is TGCAGCGTTTACTCCGGGACAGATTACAATGAGCAGTTCTTC.

The chain combines TRBV7-9 with TRBJ2-1; 14 bases are a match to TRBD2. V trimming: 4 bases; J trimming: 8 bases; junction bases outside the gene matches: 16. Germline V gene data show CDR1 as SEHNR and CDR2 as FQNEAQ (reference sequence). The length of the CDR3 is 19 residues. The CDR3 DNA reads as TGTGCCAGCAGCTCTTACCCGACTAGCGGGGGGGCATTGAGGGATGAGCAGTTCTTC. It translates to CASSSYPTSGGALRDEQFF. Supplemented by reference TRBV7-9 and TRBJ2-1, the full variable domain reads DTGVSQNPRHKITKRGQNVTFRCDPISEHNRLYWYRQTLGQGPEFLTYFQNEAQLEKSRLLSDRFSAERPKGSFSTLEIQRTEQGDSAMYLCASSSYPTSGGALRDEQFFGPGTRLTVL.

The chain has TRBV5-4 and TRBJ1-1; D is perhaps TRBD1 (6 bases). Germline V CDR1 and CDR2: SGHNT, YYREEE (reference sequence). The CDR3 sequence is 14 residues long. The V and J ends lost 1 base and 3 bases respectively, with 10 bases between them. CDR3 residues: CASSLWGADTEAFF. CDR3 bases: TGTGCCAGCAGCTTGTGGGGGGCAGACACTGAAGCTTTCTTT.

This clone appeared a single time. The J gene is TRBJ1-5, the V gene TRBV19; D uncertain. This CDR3 is 15 amino acids long. The germline V and J ends were trimmed by 4 bases and 3 bases, with 13 bases remaining between them. Germline V gene sequence: CDR1 LNHDA, CDR2 SQIVND (reference sequence). CDR3 region: CASSNGPFDNQPQHF. CDR3 bases: TGTGCCAGTAGTAACGGTCCTTTCGACAATCAGCCCCAGCATTTT.

The chain has TRBV7-2 and TRBJ2-5, with unresolved D. Trimming cost V 5 bases and J 5 bases, with 15 bases left between them. Germline CDR1 and CDR2: SGHTA and FQGNSA. The CDR3 loop spans 14 amino acids. CDR3 coding DNA: TGTGCCAGCAGCCCGCGTGGGCGCTGGGAGACCCAGTACTTC. It yields the protein CASSPRGRWETQYF.

V and J are TRBV7-9 and TRBJ2-1; perhaps D is TRBD1 or TRBD2 (6 bases each). The CDR3 contains 16 residues. V was cut by 5 bases and J by 8 bases, with 22 bases left in between. The V gene's germline CDR1 is SEHNR and CDR2 FQNEAQ (reference sequence). The CDR3 sequence is CASSAAATKRGHEQFF. The CDR3 DNA follows: TGTGCCAGCAGCGCTGCTGCGACCAAACGGGGGCATGAGCAGTTCTTC.

The rearrangement uses TRBV30 and TRBJ2-2, with D perhaps matching TRBD1 (6 bases). Trimming removed 2 bases at V and 3 bases at J, with 10 bases between. The CDR3 runs to 14 residues. Germline loops: CDR1 GTSNPN, CDR2 SVGIG (reference sequence). Written as DNA, the CDR3 is TGTGCCTGGAGTACAGGGATTCACACCGGGGAGCTGTTTTTT. It codes for CAWSTGIHTGELFF.

V and J are TRBV28 and TRBJ2-2; TRBD2 agrees at 15 bases. This CDR3 contains 16 residues. Trimming at V came to 5 bases and at J to 6 bases, leaving 4 bases not matched to a gene. Germline CDR1 reads MDHEN; CDR2 reads SYDVKM. CDR3: CASSRTSGGAAGELFF. CDR3 nucleotides: TGTGCCAGCAGTCGGACTAGCGGGGGGGCGGCCGGGGAGCTGTTTTTT.

The rearrangement links TRBV19 to TRBJ1-4, with D perhaps matching TRBD1 (5 bases). Looked up from germline, CDR1 is LNHDA and CDR2 is SQIVND (reference sequence). There are 12 residues in the CDR3. Trimming removed 11 bases from V and 6 bases from J, with 13 bases in between. In DNA form, the CDR3 reads TGTGCCTCGGGGGGTCGGGATGAAAAACTGTTTTTT. Amino acids: CASGGRDEKLFF.

The count of this clone is one. The chain joins TRBV7-9 to TRBJ1-1; the D is unclear. V lost 0 bases and J 8 bases, leaving 7 bases between the germline ends. Looked up from germline, CDR1 is SEHNR and CDR2 is FQNEAQ (reference sequence). The CDR3 covers 12 residues. The CDR3 DNA follows: TGTGCCAGCAGCTTAGCGGGCGGGGAAGCTTTCTTT. Translated: CASSLAGGEAFF.

CDR3 protein: CASSKRGHYAAGNTIYF. CDR3 in DNA: TGTGCCAGCAGCAAACGGGGACACTATGCTGCTGGAAACACCATATATTTT. The V and J genes are TRBV21-1 and TRBJ1-3; no DNA check was done on the table's D call, TRBD1. TRBV21-1 is assigned pseudogene status. The CDR3 extends over 17 amino acids.

V and J are TRBV6-6 and TRBJ1-1, with TRBD1 matching 10 bases. Trimming removed 5 bases from V and 4 bases from J; junction bases left unmatched: 4. The CDR3 is made up of 14 amino acids. Germline values: CDR1 MNHNY, CDR2 SVGAGI (reference sequence). The CDR3 loop is CASSRTGGGTEAFF. CDR3 DNA: TGTGCCAGCAGTAGGACAGGGGGTGGCACTGAAGCTTTCTTT.

The chain couples TRBV5-1 to TRBJ2-5; D is undetermined. Germline V gene data show CDR1 as SGHRS and CDR2 as YFSETQ. The length of the CDR3 is 13 residues. Deletions cut 6 bases from V and 5 bases from J, with 14 bases between. The DNA of the CDR3 is TGCGCCAGCAAGTCTATCGGCTGGGAGACCCAGTACTTC. Its translation: CASKSIGWETQYF. Supplemented by reference TRBV5-1 and TRBJ2-5, the full variable domain reads KAGVTQTPRYLIKTRGQQVTLSCSPISGHRSVSWYQQTPGQGLQFLFEYFSETQRNKGNFPGRFSGRQFSNSRSEMNVSTLELGDSALYLCASKSIGWETQYFGPGTRLLVL.